The clone carrying this T cell receptor beta chain was seen at least ten times. RNA transcripts yielded amplified TCR beta CDR3 regions. First-round RT-PCR of the TCR CDR3 relied on the HTBI primer set. MiXCR, applied by TCRdb to the multiplex PCR reads, yields one record per CDR3 protein. The data contain 96,000 or so distinct CDR3 sequences, about 51% of them singletons. This record comes from a study of T cells in Graves' hyperthyroidism and ophthalmopathy. Background on the study: Once the initial diagnosis was made, peripheral blood was obtained before any treatment.

Germline V gives CDR1 SGDLS, CDR2 YYNGEE. The CDR3 loop spans 14 amino acids. J gave up 8 bases and V 4 bases, and 9 bases lay outside the gene matches. It was uncontrolled infection, other autoimmune disease, pregnancy or lactation that excluded patients. The TCR comes from a woman between 40 and 50 years old with Graves' hyperthyroidism. The rearrangement uses TRBV9 and TRBJ1-2, with 9 nucleotides matching TRBD1. Sequencing used blood. The CDR3 region is CASSPPGTGLGYTF. The CDR3 DNA is TGTGCCAGCAGCCCCCCCGGGACAGGGTTGGGCTACACCTTC. The full variable domain, with the rest looked up from reference TRBV9 and TRBJ1-2, is DSGVTQTPKHLITATGQRVTLRCSPRSGDLSVYWYQQSLDQGLQFLIQYYNGEERAKGNILERFSAQQFPDLHSELNLSSLELGDSALYFCASSPPGTGLGYTFGSGTRLTVV.